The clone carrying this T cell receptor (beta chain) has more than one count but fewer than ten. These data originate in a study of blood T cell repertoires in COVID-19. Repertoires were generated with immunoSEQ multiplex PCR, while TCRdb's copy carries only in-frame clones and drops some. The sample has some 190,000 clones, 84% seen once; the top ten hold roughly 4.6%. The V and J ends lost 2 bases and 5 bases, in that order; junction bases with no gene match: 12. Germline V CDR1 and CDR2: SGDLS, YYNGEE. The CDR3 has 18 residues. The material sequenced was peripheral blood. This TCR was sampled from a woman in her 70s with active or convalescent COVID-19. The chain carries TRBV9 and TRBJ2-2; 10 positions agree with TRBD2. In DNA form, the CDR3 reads TGTGCCAGCAGCGTGGTGTCTAGCGGGAGTGTAGGTACCGGGGAGCTGTTTTTT. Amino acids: CASSVVSSGSVGTGELFF.